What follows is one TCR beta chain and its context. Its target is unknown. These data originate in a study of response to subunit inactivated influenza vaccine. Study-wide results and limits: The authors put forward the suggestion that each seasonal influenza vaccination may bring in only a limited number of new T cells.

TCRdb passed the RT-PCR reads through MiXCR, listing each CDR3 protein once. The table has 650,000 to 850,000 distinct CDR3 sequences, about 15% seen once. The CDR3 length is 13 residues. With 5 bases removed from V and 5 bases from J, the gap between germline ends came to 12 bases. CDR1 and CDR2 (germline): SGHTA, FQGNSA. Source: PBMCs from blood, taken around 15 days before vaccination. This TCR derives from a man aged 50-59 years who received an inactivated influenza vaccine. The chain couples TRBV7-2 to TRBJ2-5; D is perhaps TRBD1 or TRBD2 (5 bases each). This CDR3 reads CASSRDRWETQYF. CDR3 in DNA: TGTGCCAGCAGCAGGGACCGATGGGAGACCCAGTACTTC.